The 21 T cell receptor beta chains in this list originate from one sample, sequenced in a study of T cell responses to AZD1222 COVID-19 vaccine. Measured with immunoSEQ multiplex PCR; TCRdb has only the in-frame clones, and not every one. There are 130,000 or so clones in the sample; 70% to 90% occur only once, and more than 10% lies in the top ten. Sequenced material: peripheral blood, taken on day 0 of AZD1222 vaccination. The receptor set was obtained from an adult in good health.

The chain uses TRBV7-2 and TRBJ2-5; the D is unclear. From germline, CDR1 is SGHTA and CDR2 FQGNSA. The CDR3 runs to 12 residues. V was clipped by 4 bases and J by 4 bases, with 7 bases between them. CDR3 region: CASSSYSETQYF. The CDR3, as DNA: TGTGCCAGCAGCTCTTATTCAGAGACCCAGTACTTC. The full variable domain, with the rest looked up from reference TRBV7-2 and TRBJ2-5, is GAGVSQSPSNKVTEKGKDVELRCDPISGHTALYWYRQSLGQGLEFLIYFQGNSAPDKSGLPSDRFSAERTGGSVSTLTIQRTQQEDSAVYLCASSSYSETQYFGPGTRLLVL.

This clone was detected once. CDR3 sequence (DNA): TGCGCCAGCAGGGGAAGGGTCGGAGCAGATACGCAGTATTTT. Protein sequence: CASRGRVGADTQYF. The V gene is TRBV5-1, the J gene TRBJ2-3; D gene uncertain. Trimming shortened V by 5 bases and J by 4 bases, and 14 bases separated the two germline ends. The V gene's germline CDR1 is SGHRS and CDR2 YFSETQ. CDR3 size: 14 residues.

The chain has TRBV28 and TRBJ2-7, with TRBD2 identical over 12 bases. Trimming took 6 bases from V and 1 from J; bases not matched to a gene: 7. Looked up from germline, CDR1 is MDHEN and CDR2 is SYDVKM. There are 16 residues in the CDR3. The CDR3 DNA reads TGTGCCAGCAGCTCCCCGCTAGCGGGAGGGTCCTACGAGCAGTACTTC. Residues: CASSSPLAGGSYEQYF.

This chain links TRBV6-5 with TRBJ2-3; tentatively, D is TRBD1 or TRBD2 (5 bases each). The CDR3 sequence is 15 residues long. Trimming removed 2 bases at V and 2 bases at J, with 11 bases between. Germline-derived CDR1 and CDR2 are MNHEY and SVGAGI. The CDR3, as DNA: TGTGCCAGCAGTTACGAGGGGCAGTCCACAGATACGCAGTATTTT. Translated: CASSYEGQSTDTQYF.

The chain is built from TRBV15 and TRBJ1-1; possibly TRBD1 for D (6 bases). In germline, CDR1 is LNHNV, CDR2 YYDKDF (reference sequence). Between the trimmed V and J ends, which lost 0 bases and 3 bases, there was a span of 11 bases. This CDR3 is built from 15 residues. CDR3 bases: TGTGCCACCAGCAGAGAGGGGGCAGTCGACACTGAAGCTTTCTTT. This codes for CATSREGAVDTEAFF.

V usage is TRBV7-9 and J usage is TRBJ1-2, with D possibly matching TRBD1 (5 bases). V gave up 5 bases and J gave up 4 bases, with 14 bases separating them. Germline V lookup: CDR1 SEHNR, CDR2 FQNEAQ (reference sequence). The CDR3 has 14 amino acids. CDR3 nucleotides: TGTGCCAGCAGCGCCCCCGGGACGGTCTATGGCTACACCTTC. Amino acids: CASSAPGTVYGYTF.

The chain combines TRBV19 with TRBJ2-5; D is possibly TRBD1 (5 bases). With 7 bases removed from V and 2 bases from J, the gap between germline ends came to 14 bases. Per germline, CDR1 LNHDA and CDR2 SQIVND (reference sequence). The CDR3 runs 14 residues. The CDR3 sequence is CASKQQAEQETQYF. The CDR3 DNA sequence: TGTGCCAGTAAGCAACAGGCGGAACAAGAGACCCAGTACTTC.

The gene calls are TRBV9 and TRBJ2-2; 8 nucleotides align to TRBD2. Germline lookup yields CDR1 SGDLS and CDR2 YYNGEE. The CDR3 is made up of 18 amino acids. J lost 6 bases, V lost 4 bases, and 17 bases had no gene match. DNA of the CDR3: TGTGCCAGCAGCTCCCGCCAAGCGGGAGCCAGGAGTTCCGGGGAGCTGTTTTTT. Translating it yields CASSSRQAGARSSGELFF.

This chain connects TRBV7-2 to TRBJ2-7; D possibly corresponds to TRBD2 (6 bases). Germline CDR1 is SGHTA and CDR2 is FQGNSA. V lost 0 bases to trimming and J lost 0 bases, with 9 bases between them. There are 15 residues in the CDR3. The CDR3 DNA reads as TGTGCCAGCAGCTTAGCGTCTAGCGACTCCTACGAGCAGTACTTC. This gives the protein CASSLASSDSYEQYF.

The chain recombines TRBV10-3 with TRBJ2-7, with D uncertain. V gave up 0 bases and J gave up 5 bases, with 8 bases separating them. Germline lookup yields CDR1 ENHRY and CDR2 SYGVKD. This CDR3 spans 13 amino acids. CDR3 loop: CAISESPRHEQYF. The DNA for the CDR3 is TGTGCCATCAGTGAGTCCCCCCGTCACGAGCAGTACTTC.

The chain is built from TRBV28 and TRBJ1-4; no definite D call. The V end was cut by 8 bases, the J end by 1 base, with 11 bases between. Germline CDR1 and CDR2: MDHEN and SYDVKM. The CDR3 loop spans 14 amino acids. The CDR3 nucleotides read TGTGCCAGCGGTGCGCCCCAAACTAATGAAAAACTGTTTTTT. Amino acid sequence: CASGAPQTNEKLFF.

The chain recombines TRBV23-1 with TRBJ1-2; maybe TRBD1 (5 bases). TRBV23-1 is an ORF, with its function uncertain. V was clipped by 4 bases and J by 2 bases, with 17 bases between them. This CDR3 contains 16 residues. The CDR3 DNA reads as TGCGCCAGCAGTCTATCGATGGGGGATCGGAACTATGGCTACACCTTC. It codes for CASSLSMGDRNYGYTF.

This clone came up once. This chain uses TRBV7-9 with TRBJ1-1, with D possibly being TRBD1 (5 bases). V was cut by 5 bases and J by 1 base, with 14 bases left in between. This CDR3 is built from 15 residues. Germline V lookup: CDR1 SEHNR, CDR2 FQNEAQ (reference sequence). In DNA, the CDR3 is TGTGCCAGCAGCGGGGAACAGGAGGAGAACACTGAAGCTTTCTTT. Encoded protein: CASSGEQEENTEAFF.

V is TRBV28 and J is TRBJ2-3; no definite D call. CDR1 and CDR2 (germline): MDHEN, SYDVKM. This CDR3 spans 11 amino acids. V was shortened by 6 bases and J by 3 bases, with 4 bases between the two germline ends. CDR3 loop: CASSRTDTQYF. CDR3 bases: TGTGCCAGCAGCCGAACAGATACGCAGTATTTT.

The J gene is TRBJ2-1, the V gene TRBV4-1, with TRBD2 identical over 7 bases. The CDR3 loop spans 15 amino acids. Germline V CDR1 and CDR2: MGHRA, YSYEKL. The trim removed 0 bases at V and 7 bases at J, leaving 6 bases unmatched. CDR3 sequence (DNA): TGCGCCAGCAGCCAAGATCAATACGGGAGGAATGAGCAGTTCTTC. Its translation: CASSQDQYGRNEQFF.

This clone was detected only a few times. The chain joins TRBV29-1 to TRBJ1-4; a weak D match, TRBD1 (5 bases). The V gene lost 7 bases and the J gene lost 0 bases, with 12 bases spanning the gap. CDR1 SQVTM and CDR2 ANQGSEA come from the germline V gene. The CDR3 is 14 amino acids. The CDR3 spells CSASGRATNEKLFF. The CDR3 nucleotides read TGCAGCGCTTCAGGGAGGGCAACTAATGAAAAACTGTTTTTT.

In DNA, the CDR3 is TGTGCCACCAGTGATTTTGGTCTAGCGGGAGCGGCCGGGGAGCTGTTTTTT. It is translated as CATSDFGLAGAAGELFF. The chain combines TRBV24-1 with TRBJ2-2, with 10 positions matching TRBD2. The germline CDR1 and CDR2 sequences are KGHDR and SFDVKD. The ends lost 1 base at V and 6 bases at J; junction bases unmatched: 7. This CDR3 has 17 amino acids.

CDR3 region: CASRIRRQGTNEQYF. The CDR3 nucleotides are TGTGCAAGTCGCATACGACGGCAGGGGACGAACGAGCAGTACTTC. This chain joins TRBV12-2 and TRBJ2-7; the table's TRBD1 call for D was not verified on the DNA. TRBV12-2 is deemed a pseudogene. The CDR3 spans 15 residues.

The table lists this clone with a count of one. CDR3 sequence (DNA): TGTGCCAGCAGTTATAGCGGTGATAAGCAGTACTTC. Its protein is CASSYSGDKQYF. The chain couples TRBV6-2 or TRBV6-3 to TRBJ2-7, with a weak D call TRBD2 (6 bases). The germline CDR1 and CDR2 sequences are MNHEY and SVGEGT. Trimming stripped 3 bases from V and 8 bases from J, with 11 bases between. The CDR3 is 12 amino acids.

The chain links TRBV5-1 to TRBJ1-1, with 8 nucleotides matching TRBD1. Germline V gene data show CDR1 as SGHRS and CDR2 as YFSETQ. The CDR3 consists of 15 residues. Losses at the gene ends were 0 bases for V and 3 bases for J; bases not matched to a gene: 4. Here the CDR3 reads CASSLGPGGDTEAFF. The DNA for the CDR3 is TGCGCCAGCAGCTTGGGTCCAGGGGGCGACACTGAAGCTTTCTTT.

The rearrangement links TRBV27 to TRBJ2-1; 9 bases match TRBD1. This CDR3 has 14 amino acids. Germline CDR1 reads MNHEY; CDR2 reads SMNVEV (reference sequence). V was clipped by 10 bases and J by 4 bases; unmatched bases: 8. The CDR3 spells CATASGQGYNEQFF. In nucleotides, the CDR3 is TGTGCCACCGCCTCGGGACAGGGATACAATGAGCAGTTCTTC.